This TCR beta chain was sequenced for a study of PD-1 blockade in classical Hodgkin lymphoma. Method: immunoSEQ multiplex PCR; TCRdb's copy keeps in-frame clones and lacks some. The sample records approximately 15,000 clones, around 82% being singletons. The study, taken as a whole, reports: Complete responders possessed baseline diversity comparable to newly diagnosed patients.

After autologous stem cell transplantation all patients relapsed, and prior brentuximab vedotin exposure differed between cohorts. The CDR3 length is 15 residues. V was pared by 5 bases and J by 7 bases, with 8 bases of the junction left unmatched. The germline CDR1 and CDR2 sequences are MNHEY and SVGAGI. A note on this clone: The antigen is not known.

The sequencing here drew on peripheral blood mononuclear cells (PBMCs), taken at baseline. This sequence was found in a human donor with classical Hodgkin lymphoma. The chain recombines TRBV6-5 with TRBJ2-4; 10 bases match TRBD1. CDR3 nucleotides: TGTGCCAGCAGTCAGGCTGGACAGGGGGTGAACATTCAGTACTTC. This sequence encodes CASSQAGQGVNIQYF.